The 16 T cell receptor beta chains presented below share a single source sample, sequenced in a study of blood T cell repertoires in COVID-19. Data came from immunoSEQ multiplex PCR; TCRdb stores just in-frame clones and leaves some out. The table lists over 45,000 clones, roughly 80% of them singletons. The sequenced sample was peripheral blood. The receptor set was obtained from a man aged 35 to 55 with acute or convalescent COVID-19.

CDR3 DNA: TGTGCCAGCAGCTTAGATCGGGACAGGGGGCTCACTGAAGCTTTCTTT. Its translation is CASSLDRDRGLTEAFF. The V and J genes are TRBV11-2 and TRBJ1-1; the match to TRBD1 covers 12 bases. V shed 0 bases, J shed 4 bases, and the junction held 3 bases outside the gene matches. Germline CDR1 reads SGHAT; CDR2 reads FQNNGV. The CDR3 sequence is 16 residues long.

CDR3 loop: CATGKGQGGTQYF. The CDR3 DNA follows: TGTGCCACCGGCAAGGGACAGGGGGGGACCCAGTACTTC. V and J are TRBV24-1 and TRBJ2-5; TRBD1 matches at 11 bases. This CDR3 is 13 amino acids long. Germline CDR1 and CDR2: KGHDR and SFDVKD. Trimming cost V 9 bases and J 7 bases; bases outside gene matches: 6.

J is TRBJ1-5 and V is TRBV5-8, with 11 bases matching TRBD1. Trimming at V came to 7 bases and at J to 1 base, leaving 4 bases not matched to a gene. The length of the CDR3 is 15 residues. The germline gives CDR1 SGHTS, CDR2 YDEGEE. The chain's CDR3 is CASVGQGASNQPQHF. The CDR3 coding sequence is TGTGCCAGCGTCGGACAGGGGGCAAGCAATCAGCCCCAGCATTTT.

The chain combines TRBV2 with TRBJ2-7, with D possibly being TRBD2 (5 bases). The CDR3 length is 15 residues. Germline CDR1 reads SNHLY; CDR2 reads FYNNEI. Trimming removed 6 bases at V and 2 bases at J, with 17 bases between. The CDR3 loop is CASSTGIFGAYEQYF. CDR3 in DNA: TGTGCCAGCAGCACCGGGATCTTTGGGGCCTACGAGCAGTACTTC.

This clone was recorded once. The rearrangement uses TRBV6-6 and TRBJ1-3, with a possible D match to TRBD1 (6 bases). V lost 2 bases, J lost 3 bases, and 11 bases lay in between. Germline V CDR1 and CDR2: MNHNY, SVGAGI (reference sequence). The CDR3 covers 15 residues. CDR3 coding DNA: TGTGCCAGCAGTTACGACAGGAGTTTTGGAAACACCATATATTTT. This codes for CASSYDRSFGNTIYF.

This sequence joins TRBV5-4 and TRBJ1-2; 7 positions match TRBD1. The junction had 7 bases not matched to a gene; V was cut back by 4 bases and J by 4 bases. The CDR3 is made up of 14 amino acids. The germline V gene encodes CDR1 SGHNT and CDR2 YYREEE (reference sequence). CDR3 sequence (DNA): TGTGCCAGCAGCAATTCCGACAGGGCCTATGGCTACACCTTC. As protein: CASSNSDRAYGYTF.

V and J are TRBV5-1 and TRBJ1-4; a possible D gene is TRBD1 (6 bases). Per germline, CDR1 SGHRS and CDR2 YFSETQ. V lost 2 bases and J lost 4, with 12 bases in between. This CDR3 comprises 15 residues. CDR3 sequence: CASSLTDRYNEKLFF. The DNA of the CDR3 is TGCGCCAGCAGCTTAACGGACAGATATAATGAAAAACTGTTTTTT.

V usage is TRBV6-5 and J usage is TRBJ1-5; D gene ambiguous. The CDR3 consists of 16 residues. CDR1 and CDR2 from the germline V gene are MNHEY and SVGAGI. Trimming pared 2 bases from V and 0 bases from J, leaving 11 bases between. DNA of the CDR3: TGTGCCAGCAGTTACACCCCCCCGGGTAGCAATCAGCCCCAGCATTTT. The encoded protein is CASSYTPPGSNQPQHF.

This rearrangement joins TRBV7-2 to TRBJ1-2; maybe TRBD1 (5 bases). V was trimmed by 5 bases and J by 2 bases, leaving 21 bases between them. Germline loops: CDR1 SGHTA, CDR2 FQGNSA. This CDR3 has 17 residues. This chain's CDR3 is CASSLRGGGSVNYGYTF. The CDR3 region has the DNA TGTGCCAGCAGCCTCCGTGGGGGGGGGAGCGTCAACTATGGCTACACCTTC.

This chain uses TRBV12-3 or TRBV12-4 with TRBJ1-5; no clear D. The CDR3 runs 13 residues. Trimming pared 1 base from V and 6 bases from J, leaving 7 bases between. As DNA, the CDR3 is TGTGCCAGCAGTTTAGGTACATTTCAGCCCCAGCATTTT. It yields the protein CASSLGTFQPQHF.

The rearrangement joins TRBV24-1 to TRBJ2-3; 9 positions match TRBD1. V was clipped by 4 bases and J by 4 bases; unmatched bases: 8. The CDR3 spans 16 residues. Germline CDR1 reads KGHDR; CDR2 reads SFDVKD. The CDR3 nucleotides are TGTGCCACCAGTGAGTCGGGACAGGGAATGGCAGATACGCAGTATTTT. Protein: CATSESGQGMADTQYF.

The V call is TRBV7-9, the J call TRBJ1-3; D not resolved. CDR3 size: 15 residues. V shed 5 bases and J shed 4 bases, with 15 bases lying between them. The V gene's germline CDR1 is SEHNR and CDR2 FQNEAQ (reference sequence). Here the CDR3 reads CASSPRVSTGNTIYF. The DNA for the CDR3 is TGTGCCAGCAGCCCCCGGGTCAGCACCGGAAACACCATATATTTT.

This chain's CDR3 is CASRTPGQGGSFF. The DNA of the CDR3 is TGTGCCAGCAGGACCCCGGGACAGGGAGGTTCTTTCTTT. The chain uses TRBV6-5 and TRBJ1-1; TRBD1 agrees at 9 bases. The CDR3 has 13 amino acids. V lost 6 bases to trimming and J lost 12 bases; unmatched junction nucleotides: 11. Looked up from germline, CDR1 is MNHEY and CDR2 is SVGAGI.

The V and J genes are TRBV19 and TRBJ2-2; a weak D match, TRBD1 (6 bases). The V and J ends lost 6 bases and 1 base respectively, with 9 bases between them. Germline V gene sequence: CDR1 LNHDA, CDR2 SQIVND (reference sequence). There are 14 residues in the CDR3. The CDR3 here is CASRDRRNTGELFF. The DNA for the CDR3 is TGTGCCAGTAGGGACAGAAGGAACACCGGGGAGCTGTTTTTT.

The chain recombines TRBV18 with TRBJ1-6; D is unclear. Looked up from germline, CDR1 is KGHSH and CDR2 is LQKENI. V was shortened by 3 bases and J by 10 bases, with 16 bases between the two germline ends. The CDR3 length is 15 residues. The CDR3 sequence is CASSPNRGVGSPLHF. CDR3 nucleotide sequence: TGTGCCAGCTCACCCAATCGGGGAGTAGGATCACCCCTCCACTTT.

The rearrangement joins TRBV28 to TRBJ2-1; TRBD2 is a possible D gene (6 bases). The CDR3 sequence is 14 residues long. Trimming took off 5 bases at V and 3 bases at J, with 11 bases between the two ends. Germline CDR1 is MDHEN and CDR2 is SYDVKM. The CDR3, as DNA: TGTGCCAGCAGTCCAGCCGGGAGCTACAATGAGCAGTTCTTC. This gives the protein CASSPAGSYNEQFF.